This is a list of T cell receptor beta chains from one sample in a study of PD-1 blockade in mismatch repair-deficient tumors. Repertoires were generated with immunoSEQ multiplex PCR, while TCRdb's copy carries only in-frame clones and drops some. The sample lists about 79,000 clones; 80% to 90% were seen once. The material was peripheral blood, obtained 44 weeks after starting pembrolizumab. Receptor source: an adult with mismatch repair-deficient cancer. Both conserved end residues are part of each CDR3. D genes are given only for firm matches. Clone size is given for some rows only: seen once, a few or many times, or a class if the clone is expanded.

clone size,J gene,V gene,D gene,CDR3 protein,CDR3 DNA
once,TRBJ1-3,TRBV5-1,-,CASSLGQANSGNTIYF,TGCGCCAGCAGCTTGGGACAGGCTAACTCTGGAAACACCATATATTTT
-,TRBJ2-7,TRBV7-9,-,CASSLGGLGYEQYF,TGTGCCAGCAGCTTAGGAGGTTTAGGATACGAGCAGTACTTC
-,TRBJ2-1,TRBV27,-,CASSLSAGIGWDEQFF,TGTGCCAGCAGTTTATCCGCGGGTATCGGGTGGGATGAGCAGTTCTTC
-,TRBJ2-1,TRBV15,-,CAIGGSYNEQFF,TGTGCCATCGGGGGATCATACAATGAGCAGTTCTTC
-,TRBJ1-1,TRBV30,-,CAWSGRPGAEAFF,TGTGCCTGGAGTGGACGACCGGGGGCGGAAGCTTTCTTT
-,TRBJ2-3,TRBV5-1,TRBD2,CASNHAGGPSDTQYF,TGCGCCAGCAATCACGCGGGAGGGCCGTCAGATACGCAGTATTTT
few,TRBJ1-2,TRBV9,TRBD1,CASSVGGQGFTNYGYTF,TGTGCCAGCAGCGTAGGAGGACAGGGGTTTACTAACTATGGCTACACCTTC
once,TRBJ1-1,TRBV2,-,CASSERSLGTEAFF,TGTGCCAGCAGTGAGAGGAGCTTGGGCACTGAAGCTTTCTTT
-,TRBJ2-3,TRBV5-1,-,CASSSNGEPTDTQYF,TGCGCCAGCAGCTCCAACGGGGAGCCCACAGATACGCAGTATTTT
-,TRBJ2-5,TRBV30,-,CAWSSQLETQYF,TGTGCCTGGAGTTCGCAATTGGAGACCCAGTACTTC
-,TRBJ1-2,TRBV19,TRBD1,CASSTREDRDGYTF,TGTGCCAGTAGTACGAGGGAGGACAGGGATGGCTACACCTTC
-,TRBJ2-3,TRBV6-5,-,CASSYSSGTDTQYF,TGTGCCAGCAGTTACTCATCAGGCACAGATACGCAGTATTTT
once,TRBJ2-1,TRBV11-1,TRBD2,CASSLLSSGRTNEQFF,TGTGCCAGCAGCTTATTATCTAGCGGGAGGACTAATGAGCAGTTCTTC
medium-sized,TRBJ1-1,TRBV11-2,-,CASSLQGLTEAFF,TGTGCCAGCAGCTTGCAGGGTCTGACTGAAGCTTTCTTT
once,TRBJ1-1,TRBV29-1,-,CSGQYTEAFF,TGCAGCGGACAGTACACTGAAGCTTTCTTT
few,TRBJ1-2,TRBV29-1,-,CSVEDYGYTF,TGCAGCGTTGAAGATTATGGCTACACCTTC
-,TRBJ2-1,TRBV6-5,-,CASRLRGGHNEQFF,TGTGCCAGCAGACTAAGGGGGGGACACAATGAGCAGTTCTTC
-,TRBJ2-3,TRBV7-8,-,CASSTGYSGDTQYF,TGTGCCAGCAGCACTGGATACAGCGGAGATACGCAGTATTTT
-,TRBJ2-1,TRBV7-3,TRBD2,CASSLHSGRNPEQFF,TGTGCCAGCAGCTTACACAGCGGGAGGAATCCCGAGCAGTTCTTC
-,TRBJ1-5,TRBV5-1,TRBD1,CASSLGTGDQPQHF,TGCGCCAGCAGCTTGGGGACAGGGGATCAGCCCCAGCATTTT
-,TRBJ2-5,TRBV27,-,CASSPGLWAGAIETQYF,TGTGCCAGCAGCCCCGGACTTTGGGCGGGGGCGATTGAGACCCAGTACTTC
-,TRBJ2-7,TRBV19,TRBD2,CASSISGRLGEQYF,TGTGCCAGTAGTATAAGCGGGAGGCTCGGCGAGCAGTACTTC
-,TRBJ2-7,TRBV13,-,CASSLGQSYEQYF,TGTGCCAGCAGCTTAGGTCAATCCTACGAGCAGTACTTC
-,TRBJ1-1,TRBV7-3,-,CASSNQMNTEAFF,TGTGCCAGCAGCAACCAAATGAACACTGAAGCTTTCTTT
few,TRBJ2-5,TRBV11-1,TRBD2,CASSLNSGSQETQYF,TGTGCCAGCAGCTTAAATAGCGGGTCACAAGAGACCCAGTACTTC
-,TRBJ2-3,TRBV5-4,TRBD2,CASSSGLAGVGADTQYF,TGTGCCAGCAGCTCTGGACTAGCGGGAGTGGGTGCAGATACGCAGTATTTT
-,TRBJ1-2,TRBV5-1,-,CASSLNREYGYTF,TGCGCCAGCAGCTTGAACAGGGAATATGGCTACACCTTC
-,TRBJ2-7,TRBV6-5,-,CASSSRLTYEQYF,TGTGCCAGCAGTTCCCGATTAACCTACGAGCAGTACTTC
-,TRBJ2-3,TRBV7-2,-,CASSLIPGRSTDTQYF,TGTGCCAGCAGCTTAATCCCCGGACGCTCCACAGATACGCAGTATTTT
-,TRBJ1-2,TRBV19,TRBD1,CASGPRTGPYGYTF,TGTGCCAGTGGCCCTCGGACAGGGCCGTATGGCTACACCTTC
-,TRBJ2-1,TRBV7-9,TRBD2,CASTLQRENNEQFF,TGTGCCAGCACCCTCCAGCGGGAGAACAATGAGCAGTTCTTC